This T cell receptor beta chain came from a study of T cells in Graves' hyperthyroidism and ophthalmopathy. Across the whole study: At the time of initial diagnosis and before any treatment, peripheral blood was collected. Overall study results and limits: Blood held most thyroid clonotypes expanded above 0.001 frequency.

The sample holds many counts of this clonotype. The target antigen is unknown. CDR3 length: 12 residues. The germline V gene has CDR1 KGHSH and CDR2 LQKENI. V was shortened by 1 base and J by 4 bases, with 3 bases between the two germline ends. RNA transcripts provided the source from which TCR beta CDR3 regions were amplified. In the first-round RT-PCR of the TCR CDR3, the HTBI primer set was used. Via MiXCR, TCRdb re-called the multiplex PCR reads, giving one row per CDR3 protein. The data contain 600,000 to 750,000 distinct CDR3 sequences, 17% of them singletons. What was sequenced was blood. The sequence was obtained from a man aged 50 to 60 with Graves' hyperthyroidism. The chain employs TRBV18 and TRBJ2-3; D is ambiguous. The CDR3 spells CASSPRPDTQYF. The CDR3, as DNA: TGTGCCAGCTCACCACGCCCAGATACGCAGTATTTT.